This T cell receptor (beta chain) was captured in a study of T cell responses to AZD1222 COVID-19 vaccine. Study-wide background: Analyses pooled second doses at about 4 or about 12 weeks.

Germline V lookup: CDR1 SGHDT, CDR2 YYEEEE. V was cut by 5 bases and J by 7 bases, with 13 bases left in between. The CDR3 loop spans 12 amino acids. The study's findings and limits: Seropositive AZD1222 recipients at baseline numbered only 5 or 6. Along spike, vaccine-associated CD4 TCRs were found throughout, with dominance at 160-218 and 743-854. Following two doses of AZD1222, Spike-specific TCR breadth and depth rose.

To note about this clone: Its antigen is undetermined.

Here immunoSEQ multiplex PCR was the method, and the copy in TCRdb shows in-frame clones only, minus some. The table has some 150,000 clones, about 87% seen once; the top ten hold around 2%. The TCR was taken from an adult in good health. Sequencing used peripheral blood, obtained on day 0 of AZD1222 vaccination. The chain recombines TRBV5-6 with TRBJ2-7; D call uncertain. CDR3 DNA sequence: TGTGCCAGCAGTTTCCAGGTGGGGGAGCAGTACTTC. Translating it yields CASSFQVGEQYF.